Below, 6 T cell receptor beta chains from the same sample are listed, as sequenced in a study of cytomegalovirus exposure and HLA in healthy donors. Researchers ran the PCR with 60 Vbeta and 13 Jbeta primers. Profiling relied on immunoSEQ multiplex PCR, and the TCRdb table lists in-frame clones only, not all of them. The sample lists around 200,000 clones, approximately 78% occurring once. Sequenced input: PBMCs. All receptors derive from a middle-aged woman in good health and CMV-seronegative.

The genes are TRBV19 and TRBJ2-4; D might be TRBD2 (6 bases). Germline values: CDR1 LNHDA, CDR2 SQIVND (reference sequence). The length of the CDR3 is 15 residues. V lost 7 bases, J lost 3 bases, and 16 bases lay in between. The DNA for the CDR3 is TGTGCCAGTAAGGAGAGCGGAGCGGGCAAAAACATTCAGTACTTC. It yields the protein CASKESGAGKNIQYF.

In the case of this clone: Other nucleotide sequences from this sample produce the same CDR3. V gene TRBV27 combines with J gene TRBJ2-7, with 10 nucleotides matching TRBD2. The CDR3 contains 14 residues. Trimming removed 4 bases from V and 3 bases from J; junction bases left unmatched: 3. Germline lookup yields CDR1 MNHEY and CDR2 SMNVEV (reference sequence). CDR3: CASSSGTSVYEQYF. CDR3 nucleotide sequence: TGTGCCAGCAGTTCCGGGACTAGCGTCTACGAGCAGTACTTC.

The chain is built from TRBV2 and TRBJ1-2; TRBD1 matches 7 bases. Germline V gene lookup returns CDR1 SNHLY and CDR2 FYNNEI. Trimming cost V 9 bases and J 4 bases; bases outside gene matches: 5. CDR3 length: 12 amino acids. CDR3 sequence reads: CASRQGAYGYTF. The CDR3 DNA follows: TGTGCCAGTCGACAGGGCGCCTATGGCTACACCTTC.

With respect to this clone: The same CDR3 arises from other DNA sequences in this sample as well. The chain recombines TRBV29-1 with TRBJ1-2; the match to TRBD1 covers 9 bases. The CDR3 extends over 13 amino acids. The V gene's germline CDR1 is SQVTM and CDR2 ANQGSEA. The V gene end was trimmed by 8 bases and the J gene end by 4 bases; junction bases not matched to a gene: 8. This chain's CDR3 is CSTRTGEGYGYTF. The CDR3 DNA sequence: TGCAGCACTCGGACAGGGGAGGGCTATGGCTACACCTTC.

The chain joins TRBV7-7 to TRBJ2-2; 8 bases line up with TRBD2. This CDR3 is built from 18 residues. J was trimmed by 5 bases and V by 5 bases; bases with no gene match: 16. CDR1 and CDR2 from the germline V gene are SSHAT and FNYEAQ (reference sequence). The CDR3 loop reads CASSIPSSGGGGTGELFF. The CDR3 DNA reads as TGTGCCAGCAGCATCCCCTCCAGCGGGGGAGGGGGGACCGGGGAGCTGTTTTTT.

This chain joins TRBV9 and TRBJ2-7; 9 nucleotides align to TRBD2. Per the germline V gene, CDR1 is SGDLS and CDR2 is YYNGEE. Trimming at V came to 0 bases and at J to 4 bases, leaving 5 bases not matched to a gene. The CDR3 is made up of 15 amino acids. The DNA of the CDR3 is TGTGCCAGCAGCGTAGAGGCTAGCGGGAATTACGAGCAGTACTTC. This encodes CASSVEASGNYEQYF. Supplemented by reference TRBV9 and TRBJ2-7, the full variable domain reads DSGVTQTPKHLITATGQRVTLRCSPRSGDLSVYWYQQSLDQGLQFLIQYYNGEERAKGNILERFSAQQFPDLHSELNLSSLELGDSALYFCASSVEASGNYEQYFGPGTRLTVT.